This T cell receptor (beta chain) was sequenced for a study of blood T cell repertoires in COVID-19. Overall study context: PBMCs, B-cell-depleted T cells, or T cells provided the cDNA or gDNA that made up the material.

While infection was still active, Seattle patients were enrolled and then followed longitudinally. Methods used by the authors: Estimation of nucleated cell counts was performed using reference gene primer amplification. Repertoires were generated with immunoSEQ multiplex PCR, while TCRdb's copy carries only in-frame clones and drops some. The D gene and trimming were derived from the DNA, and the V and J assignments and clone size from that table. The sample consists of about 170,000 clones, around 81% of them appearing once. This CDR3 is 14 amino acids long. V lost 5 bases and J lost 5, with 12 bases in between. Germline V gene lookup returns CDR1 PRHDT and CDR2 FYEKMQ (reference sequence).

The rearrangement links TRBV13 to TRBJ2-2; D unresolved. This clonotype was obtained from a woman aged 80 or over with COVID-19, enrolled during active disease. The sample comprised peripheral blood. CDR3 nucleotide sequence: TGTGCCAGCAGCCTCCGTGTGACAACCGGGGAGCTGTTTTTT. It translates to CASSLRVTTGELFF.